Below are 29 T cell receptor beta chains sequenced from a single sample in a study of OX40 agonist ivuxolimab in advanced cancers. The library was produced with the immunoSEQ multiplex PCR assay. Imported from immuneACCESS, the table was reduced by TCRdb to in-frame sequences with V and J called. These copies leave out some clones; in studies compared against another copy, an unresolved V gene accounts for under half, and the cause of the remainder is not known. For this sample the table gives around 50,000 clones, of which 70% to 80% were detected only once. Together, the top ten hold about 1.9% of the sample. Sequencing was performed on CD4+ or CD8+ T cells sorted from blood, taken in a trial of the OX40 agonist ivuxolimab. These TCRs come from an adult with an advanced solid tumor such as melanoma, head and neck, liver or kidney cancer.

CDR3 bases: TGTGCCAGCAGCGGAGAACAGGGGTGGCATGAGCAGTTCTTC. The encoded protein is CASSGEQGWHEQFF. This rearrangement joins TRBV6-1 to TRBJ2-1; 7 nucleotides match TRBD1. The CDR3 has 14 amino acids. J gave up 8 bases and V 6 bases, and 10 bases lay outside the gene matches. Looked up from germline, CDR1 is MNHNS and CDR2 is SASEGT.

This clone was seen a few times. The rearrangement links TRBV7-3 to TRBJ1-4, with D unclear. CDR1 and CDR2 (germline): SGHTA, FQGTGA. V lost 5 bases, J lost 8 bases, and 9 bases lay in between. The CDR3 has 12 residues. CDR3 DNA: TGTGCCAGCAGCGACCCTACGGAAAAACTGTTTTTT. It codes for CASSDPTEKLFF.

The rearrangement uses TRBV5-5 and TRBJ2-1; the D is unclear. The germline V gene encodes CDR1 SGHKS and CDR2 YYEKEE (reference sequence). The CDR3 runs to 14 residues. Between the trimmed V and J ends, which lost 2 bases and 10 bases, there was a span of 16 bases. This chain's CDR3 is CASSFSSAFGEQFF. The CDR3 bases are TGTGCCAGCAGCTTTAGCAGTGCTTTCGGGGAGCAGTTCTTC.

The chain joins TRBV7-3 to TRBJ2-6; D possibly corresponds to TRBD1 (5 bases). Germline V gives CDR1 SGHTA, CDR2 FQGTGA. This CDR3 has 15 amino acids. Trimming cost V 5 bases and J 1 base, with 9 bases left between them. CDR3 sequence: CASSASGSGANVLTF. For the CDR3, the DNA is TGTGCCAGCAGCGCCTCAGGGTCTGGGGCCAACGTCCTGACTTTC.

V usage is TRBV6-1 and J usage is TRBJ2-7, with D possibly matching TRBD1 (5 bases). This CDR3 region has 16 residues. CDR1 and CDR2 from the germline V gene are MNHNS and SASEGT. Trimming stripped 1 base from V and 0 bases from J, with 13 bases between. CDR3 sequence: CASSEDGRATSYEQYF. Written as DNA, the CDR3 is TGTGCCAGCAGTGAAGATGGCAGGGCAACCTCCTACGAGCAGTACTTC.

The gene calls are TRBV7-9 and TRBJ1-6; 7 nucleotides agree with TRBD1. V dropped 3 bases and J dropped 10; count of bases not matched to a gene: 3. From germline, CDR1 is SEHNR and CDR2 FQNEAQ (reference sequence). This CDR3 spans 13 amino acids. CDR3 in amino acids: CASSLTGKSPLHF. CDR3 DNA sequence: TGTGCCAGCAGCTTGACAGGGAAATCACCCCTCCACTTT.

The V gene is TRBV6-1, the J gene TRBJ2-5; 8 bases align to TRBD2. CDR1 is MNHNS, CDR2 SASEGT, per germline. This CDR3 has 15 amino acids. Unmatched junction bases numbered 5, after V lost 4 bases and J lost 1 base. CDR3 DNA: TGTGCCAGCAGTGCTCAACTAGCGGTCCAAGAGACCCAGTACTTC. Its protein product is CASSAQLAVQETQYF.

This chain connects TRBV7-2 to TRBJ2-2; 14 bases are a match to TRBD2. Trimming took 5 bases from V and 3 from J; bases not matched to a gene: 8. The CDR3 is made up of 18 amino acids. Germline CDR1 and CDR2: SGHTA and FQGNSA. The CDR3 sequence: CASSLRLAGGRDTGELFF. CDR3 nucleotide sequence: TGTGCCAGCAGCCTTCGACTAGCGGGGGGGCGGGACACCGGGGAGCTGTTTTTT. The full variable domain, completed using reference TRBV7-2 and TRBJ2-2, is GAGVSQSPSNKVTEKGKDVELRCDPISGHTALYWYRQSLGQGLEFLIYFQGNSAPDKSGLPSDRFSAERTGGSVSTLTIQRTQQEDSAVYLCASSLRLAGGRDTGELFFGEGSRLTVL.

This CDR3 reads CASRLKGRGGGITDTQYF. Here the CDR3 DNA reads TGTGCCAGCAGGCTTAAGGGTCGCGGGGGGGGAATCACAGATACGCAGTATTTT. The chain joins TRBV21-1 to TRBJ2-3; the D call in the table, TRBD2, was not verified against the DNA. TRBV21-1 is a pseudogene locus. This CDR3 has 18 amino acids.

The genes are TRBV5-6 and TRBJ1-5; 7 bases line up with TRBD1. This CDR3 region has 16 residues. The germline CDR1 and CDR2 sequences are SGHDT and YYEEEE. Trimming cost V 2 bases and J 1 base; bases outside gene matches: 6. The CDR3 protein is CASSFQGGTSNQPQHF. The CDR3 nucleotides read TGTGCCAGCAGCTTCCAGGGGGGAACGAGCAATCAGCCCCAGCATTTT.

The chain joins TRBV6-5 to TRBJ2-7; TRBD1 is a possible D gene (6 bases). Trimming took off 5 bases at V and 4 bases at J, with 15 bases between the two ends. CDR3 length: 14 amino acids. Germline V lookup: CDR1 MNHEY, CDR2 SVGAGI. DNA for the CDR3: TGTGCCAGCAGTCCTCGACAGGTCAAATACGAGCAGTACTTC. The encoded protein is CASSPRQVKYEQYF.

The table lists this clone with a count of one. V is TRBV11-3 and J is TRBJ2-1, with no clear D. The CDR3 loop spans 13 amino acids. The V end was cut by 2 bases, the J end by 10 bases, with 12 bases between. In germline, CDR1 is SGHNT, CDR2 YENEEA. Here the CDR3 reads CASSLQPTTEQFF. The CDR3 DNA reads TGTGCCAGCAGCTTACAACCCACGACGGAGCAGTTCTTC.

The chain uses TRBV7-6 and TRBJ2-1, with 7 bases fitting TRBD2. The CDR3 totals 14 residues. With 5 bases clipped from V and 9 bases from J, the junction kept 10 bases outside the gene matches. Germline-derived CDR1 and CDR2 are SGHVS and FNYEAQ. The CDR3 loop is CASSETSTGGEQFF. The CDR3 nucleotides are TGTGCCAGCAGCGAAACTAGCACGGGGGGTGAGCAGTTCTTC.

The rearrangement uses TRBV10-3 and TRBJ2-7; D possibly corresponds to TRBD1 (5 bases). This CDR3 is 13 amino acids long. Trimming pared 10 bases from V and 2 bases from J, leaving 15 bases between. Per germline, CDR1 ENHRY and CDR2 SYGVKD. The CDR3 spells CATEDRTPYEQYF. In DNA form, the CDR3 reads TGTGCCACCGAAGATCGGACACCCTACGAGCAGTACTTC.

J is TRBJ2-7 and V is TRBV28; a weak D match, TRBD1 (6 bases). This CDR3 is built from 12 residues. Germline CDR1 is MDHEN and CDR2 is SYDVKM. V was pared by 7 bases and J by 4 bases, with 11 bases between. The CDR3 DNA is TGTGCCAGCACCACAGGGTTGTACGAGCAGTACTTC. This codes for CASTTGLYEQYF.

The chain links TRBV2 to TRBJ2-1, with 9 bases fitting TRBD2. V lost 7 bases to trimming and J lost 9 bases; unmatched junction nucleotides: 7. The CDR3 contains 13 residues. Germline loops: CDR1 SNHLY, CDR2 FYNNEI. CDR3 coding DNA: TGTGCCAGCAAGAGGACTAGCGTGACTGAGCAGTTCTTC. Translated: CASKRTSVTEQFF.

The CDR3 loop reads CASSLRFYEQYF. In DNA form, the CDR3 reads TGTGCCAGCAGCCTCCGTTTCTACGAGCAGTACTTC. The chain combines TRBV6-5 with TRBJ2-7; D gene unclear. Trimming shortened V by 6 bases and J by 3 bases, and 9 bases separated the two germline ends. The germline V gene has CDR1 MNHEY and CDR2 SVGAGI. CDR3 length: 12 residues.

V usage is TRBV29-1 and J usage is TRBJ2-7; TRBD1 agrees at 7 bases. V lost 6 bases and J lost 3; bases outside the gene matches: 11. The CDR3 loop spans 14 amino acids. CDR1 and CDR2 (germline): SQVTM, ANQGSEA. DNA for the CDR3: TGCAGCGTCGCCCTGACAGGGAGTTACTACGAGCAGTACTTC. Its protein product is CSVALTGSYYEQYF.

The chain links TRBV5-4 to TRBJ1-6, with TRBD1 matching over 10 bases. The length of the CDR3 is 14 residues. The germline CDR1 and CDR2 sequences are SGHNT and YYREEE (reference sequence). J was trimmed by 9 bases and V by 5 bases; bases with no gene match: 5. As DNA, the CDR3 is TGTGCCAGCAGTCGGGACAGGGGAATTTCACCCCTCCACTTT. Translating it yields CASSRDRGISPLHF. Full variable domain (rest looked up from reference TRBV5-4 and TRBJ1-6): ETGVTQSPTHLIKTRGQQVTLRCSSQSGHNTVSWYQQALGQGPQFIFQYYREEENGRGNFPPRFSGLQFPNYSSELNVNALELDDSALYLCASSRDRGISPLHFGNGTRLTVT.

The chain has TRBV28 and TRBJ1-2; weak D call: TRBD1 (6 bases). Trimming left V 7 bases short and J 1 base short, with 19 bases between. Germline values: CDR1 MDHEN, CDR2 SYDVKM. CDR3 length equals 16 residues. The CDR3 nucleotides are TGTGCCAGCACACCTGGGGGGGCAAGGATTAACTATGGCTACACCTTC. Its translation is CASTPGGARINYGYTF.

There are a few counts of this clone. The rearrangement links TRBV30 to TRBJ1-1, with a weak D call TRBD1 (5 bases). The V and J ends lost 0 bases and 4 bases respectively, with 18 bases between them. The germline gives CDR1 GTSNPN, CDR2 SVGIG (reference sequence). The CDR3 contains 16 residues. CDR3 in amino acids: CAWSVRRATEVTEAFF. In DNA form, the CDR3 reads TGTGCCTGGAGTGTACGGAGGGCGACAGAGGTCACTGAAGCTTTCTTT. The whole variable domain, remainder taken from reference TRBV30 and TRBJ1-1, is SQTIHQWPATLVQPVGSPLSLECTVEGTSNPNLYWYRQAAGRGLQLLFYSVGIGQISSEVPQNLSASRPQDRQFILSSKKLLLSDSGFYLCAWSVRRATEVTEAFFGQGTRLTVV.

V and J are TRBV7-8 and TRBJ1-1, with D unresolved. Trimming cost V 2 bases and J 5 bases, with 9 bases left between them. This CDR3 contains 13 residues. Germline V gene lookup returns CDR1 SGHVS and CDR2 FQNEAQ. Here the CDR3 DNA reads TGTGCCAGCAGCTTAAAGGAGGAAACTGAAGCTTTCTTT. Protein product: CASSLKEETEAFF.

The chain couples TRBV6-5 to TRBJ2-6; D is perhaps TRBD1 (6 bases). Germline V gene sequence: CDR1 MNHEY, CDR2 SVGAGI. The V end lost 6 bases, the J end lost 1 base, and 7 bases lay between the germline ends. The CDR3 loop spans 14 amino acids. The CDR3 DNA reads TGTGCCAGCAGCAGGGGTTCTGGGGCCAACGTCCTGACTTTC. Its protein is CASSRGSGANVLTF.

This chain uses TRBV30 with TRBJ1-2; D is unresolved. Per the germline V gene, CDR1 is GTSNPN and CDR2 is SVGIG (reference sequence). The CDR3 sequence is 11 residues long. V lost 1 base and J lost 8, with 8 bases in between. As DNA, the CDR3 is TGTGCCTGGAGTGGAGGGTTCGGCTACACCTTC. As protein: CAWSGGFGYTF.

The chain uses TRBV19 and TRBJ2-1; no reliable D call. From germline, CDR1 is LNHDA and CDR2 SQIVND (reference sequence). Trimming removed 4 bases from V and 4 bases from J, with 8 bases in between. The CDR3 is made up of 13 amino acids. CDR3 DNA: TGTGCCAGTAGTACCACGCGTTACAATGAGCAGTTCTTC. Translating it yields CASSTTRYNEQFF.

This chain uses TRBV7-9 with TRBJ2-1; 12 nucleotides align to TRBD2. The trim removed 2 bases at V and 6 bases at J, leaving 11 bases unmatched. The CDR3 sequence is 18 residues long. Per germline, CDR1 SEHNR and CDR2 FQNEAQ (reference sequence). This CDR3 reads CASSLRRGGLAGTNEQFF. The CDR3 coding sequence is TGTGCCAGCAGCTTACGTCGGGGGGGACTAGCGGGTACCAATGAGCAGTTCTTC.

This rearrangement joins TRBV7-2 to TRBJ2-5; TRBD1 is a possible D gene (7 bases). This CDR3 contains 15 residues. Deletions cut 1 base from V and 4 bases from J, with 13 bases between. CDR1 is SGHTA, CDR2 FQGNSA, per germline. CDR3 in DNA: TGTGCCAGCAGCTTAGGGAGGGGGCGCTCAGAGACCCAGTACTTC. Protein product: CASSLGRGRSETQYF.

This rearrangement joins TRBV25-1 to TRBJ2-2; D is possibly TRBD1 (5 bases). V lost 1 base, J lost 7 bases, and 10 bases lay in between. The CDR3 has 14 amino acids. Per the germline V gene, CDR1 is MGHDK and CDR2 is SYGVNS. The CDR3 region is CASSESAGFGELFF. The CDR3 nucleotides are TGTGCCAGCAGTGAATCTGCAGGGTTCGGGGAGCTGTTTTTT.

The chain's CDR3 is CASSSPPLTDTQYF. CDR3 sequence (DNA): TGTGCCAGCAGCTCCCCCCCGCTCACAGATACGCAGTATTTT. This chain uses TRBV7-9 with TRBJ2-3; D unresolved. Germline V CDR1 and CDR2: SEHNR, FQNEAQ (reference sequence). CDR3 size: 14 residues. Deletions cut 4 bases from V and 2 bases from J, with 10 bases between.